The text below deals with one T cell receptor (beta chain). The sample originates from a study of shared T cell receptors in the human thymus. There are 17 residues in the CDR3. Trimming cost V 6 bases and J 1 base, with 21 bases left between them. Germline V CDR1 and CDR2: SNHLY, FYNNEI. Sequenced by immunoSEQ multiplex PCR; TCRdb stores in-frame clones only, minus some. The repertoire holds roughly 710,000 clones, with approximately 83% as singletons. These data were also filed under a second study, of human thymus T cells. From that second work: It was from resections taken during corrective heart surgery that the thymus tissue came.

Sample: thymocytes. This clonotype was sampled from a girl in the first two years of life with a congenital heart defect. J is TRBJ1-1 and V is TRBV2, with D unresolved. CDR3 in amino acids: CASSEAAGRGPNTEAFF. CDR3 coding DNA: TGTGCCAGCAGCGAGGCGGCGGGAAGAGGGCCGAACACTGAAGCTTTCTTT. The variable domain in full, completed from reference TRBV2 and TRBJ1-1, reads EPEVTQTPSHQVTQMGQEVILRCVPISNHLYFYWYRQILGQKVEFLVSFYNNEISEKSEIFDDQFSVERPDGSNFTLKIRSTKLEDSAMYFCASSEAAGRGPNTEAFFGQGTRLTVV.